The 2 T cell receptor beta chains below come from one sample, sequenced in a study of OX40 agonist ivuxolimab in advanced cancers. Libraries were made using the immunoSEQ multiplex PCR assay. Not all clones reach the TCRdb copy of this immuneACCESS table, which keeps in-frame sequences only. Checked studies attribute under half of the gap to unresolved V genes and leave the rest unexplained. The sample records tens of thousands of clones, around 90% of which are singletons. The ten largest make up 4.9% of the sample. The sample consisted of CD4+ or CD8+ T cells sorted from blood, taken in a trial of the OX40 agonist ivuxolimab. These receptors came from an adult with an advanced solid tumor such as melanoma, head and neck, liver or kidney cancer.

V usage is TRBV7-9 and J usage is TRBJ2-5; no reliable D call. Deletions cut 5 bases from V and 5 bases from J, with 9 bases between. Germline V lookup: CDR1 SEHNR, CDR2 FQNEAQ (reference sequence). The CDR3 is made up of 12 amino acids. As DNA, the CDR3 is TGTGCCAGCAGCCGGATCGGGGAGACCCAGTACTTC. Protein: CASSRIGETQYF. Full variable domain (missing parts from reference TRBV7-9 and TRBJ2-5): DTGVSQNPRHKITKRGQNVTFRCDPISEHNRLYWYRQTLGQGPEFLTYFQNEAQLEKSRLLSDRFSAERPKGSFSTLEIQRTEQGDSAMYLCASSRIGETQYFGPGTRLLVL.

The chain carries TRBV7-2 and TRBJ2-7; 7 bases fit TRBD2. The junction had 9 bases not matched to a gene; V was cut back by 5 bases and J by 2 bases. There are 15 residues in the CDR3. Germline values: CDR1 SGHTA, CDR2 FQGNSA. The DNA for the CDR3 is TGTGCCAGCAGCCCAGCGGGGTATCCCCCCTACGAGCAGTACGTC. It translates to CASSPAGYPPYEQYV.